This T cell receptor beta chain originates from a study of T cells in Graves' hyperthyroidism and ophthalmopathy. Study details: Peripheral blood sampling occurred at initial diagnosis, before any treatment.

Amplification targeted TCR beta CDR3 regions from RNA transcripts. Initially, a first-round RT-PCR of the TCR CDR3 employed the HTBI primer set. TCRdb reprocessed the multiplex PCR reads with MiXCR, giving one entry per CDR3 protein. The sample has roughly 750,000 distinct CDR3 sequences; approximately 16% are singletons. Study-level findings and limits: Appearing also in blood were most of the thyroid clonotypes expanded above 0.001. Before onset, ophthalmopathy was predicted by the model a median approximately 6.7 months earlier.

The V gene lost 6 bases and the J gene lost 5 bases, with 20 bases spanning the gap. This CDR3 is 15 amino acids long. CDR1 is MNHNS and CDR2 is SASEGT in the germline V gene. Not enrolled were patients with uncontrolled infection, other autoimmune disease, pregnancy or lactation. As regards this clonotype: Its antigen is unidentified.

The gene calls are TRBV6-1 and TRBJ2-7, with a possible D match to TRBD2 (6 bases). Sequenced sample: blood. The sequence came from a man younger than 35 with Graves' hyperthyroidism. The CDR3 coding sequence is TGTGCCAGCAGCCCAGGAGGGCAGGGATCGAACGAGCAGTACTTC. This encodes CASSPGGQGSNEQYF.